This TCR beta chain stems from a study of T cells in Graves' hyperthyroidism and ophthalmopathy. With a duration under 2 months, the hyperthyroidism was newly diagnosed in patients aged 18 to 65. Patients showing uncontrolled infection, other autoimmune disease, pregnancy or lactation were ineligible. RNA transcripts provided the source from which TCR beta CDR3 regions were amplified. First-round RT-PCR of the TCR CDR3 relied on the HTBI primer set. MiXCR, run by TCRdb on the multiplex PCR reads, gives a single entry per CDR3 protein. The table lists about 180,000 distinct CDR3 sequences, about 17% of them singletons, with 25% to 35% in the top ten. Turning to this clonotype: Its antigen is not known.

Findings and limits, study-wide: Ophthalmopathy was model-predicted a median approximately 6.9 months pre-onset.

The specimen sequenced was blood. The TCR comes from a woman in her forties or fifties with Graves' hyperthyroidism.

The CDR3 nucleotides are TGTGCCAGCAGCCTATGGGACAGAACAGAAGCTTTCTTT. This sequence encodes CASSLWDRTEAFF. The rearrangement joins TRBV9 to TRBJ1-1; 7 bases line up with TRBD1. Germline V CDR1 and CDR2: SGDLS, YYNGEE. V trimming: 4 bases; J trimming: 8 bases; junction bases outside the gene matches: 8. The CDR3 spans 13 residues.